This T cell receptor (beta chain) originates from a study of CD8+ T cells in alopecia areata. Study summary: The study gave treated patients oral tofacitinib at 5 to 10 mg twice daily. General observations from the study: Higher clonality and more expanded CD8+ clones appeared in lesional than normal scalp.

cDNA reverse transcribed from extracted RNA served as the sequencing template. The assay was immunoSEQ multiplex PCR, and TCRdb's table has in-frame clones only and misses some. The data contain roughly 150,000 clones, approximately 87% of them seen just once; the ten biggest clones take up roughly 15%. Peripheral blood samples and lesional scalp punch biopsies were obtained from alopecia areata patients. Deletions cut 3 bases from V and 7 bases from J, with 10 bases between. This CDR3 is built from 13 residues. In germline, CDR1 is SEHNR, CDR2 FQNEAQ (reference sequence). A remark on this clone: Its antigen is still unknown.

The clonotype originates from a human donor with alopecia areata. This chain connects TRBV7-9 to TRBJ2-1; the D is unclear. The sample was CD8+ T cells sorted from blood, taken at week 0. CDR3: CASSFSLVNEQFF. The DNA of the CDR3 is TGTGCCAGCAGCTTTAGTCTTGTAAATGAGCAGTTCTTC.